This T cell receptor (beta chain) came from a study of a mutant IDH1 vaccine in newly diagnosed glioma. J was trimmed by 5 bases and V by 5 bases; bases with no gene match: 9. CDR1 and CDR2 (germline): ENHRY, SYGVKD. The CDR3 consists of 15 residues. Described time point: week 11, during vaccination. In every dose of vaccine, 300 ug of mutant IDH1 20-mer peptide was given alongside topical imiquimod. The protocol was immunoSEQ multiplex PCR, while the TCRdb copy is restricted to in-frame clones and leaves out a portion. The sample shows around 130,000 clones, about four fifths of them seen only once. As for this clone: As yet, its antigen is unknown.

Sequencing was performed on PBMCs, taken from a glioma patient whose treatment included an IDH1 peptide vaccine. V gene TRBV10-3 combines with J gene TRBJ2-5; the match to TRBD1 covers 9 bases. This clonotype was obtained from a man aged 35-49 years with glioma. The chain's CDR3 is CAISSPGQGAETQYF. Here the CDR3 DNA reads TGTGCCATCAGTTCACCGGGACAGGGTGCTGAGACCCAGTACTTC.